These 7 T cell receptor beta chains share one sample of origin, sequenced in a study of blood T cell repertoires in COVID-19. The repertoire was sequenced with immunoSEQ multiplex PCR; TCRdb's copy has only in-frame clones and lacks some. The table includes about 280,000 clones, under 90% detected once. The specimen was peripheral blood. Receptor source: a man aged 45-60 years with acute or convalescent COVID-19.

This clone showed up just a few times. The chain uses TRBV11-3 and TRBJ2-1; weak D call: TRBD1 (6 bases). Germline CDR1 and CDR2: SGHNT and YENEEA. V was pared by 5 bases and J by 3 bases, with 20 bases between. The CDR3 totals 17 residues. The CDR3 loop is CASSPQGQGLDYNEQFF. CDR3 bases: TGTGCCAGCAGCCCCCAGGGGCAGGGTTTGGACTACAATGAGCAGTTCTTC.

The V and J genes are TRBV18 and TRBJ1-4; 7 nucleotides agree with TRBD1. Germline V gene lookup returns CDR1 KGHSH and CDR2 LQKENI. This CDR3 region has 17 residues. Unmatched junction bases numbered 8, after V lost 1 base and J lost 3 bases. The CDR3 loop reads CASSPRLSGTANEKLFF. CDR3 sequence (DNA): TGTGCCAGCTCACCACGGCTTTCCGGGACAGCTAATGAAAAACTGTTTTTT.

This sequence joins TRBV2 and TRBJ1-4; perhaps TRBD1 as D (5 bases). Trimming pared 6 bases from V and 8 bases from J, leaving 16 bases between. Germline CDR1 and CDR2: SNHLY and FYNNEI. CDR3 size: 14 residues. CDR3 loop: CASSPMGLKEKLFF. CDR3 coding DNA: TGTGCCAGCAGCCCGATGGGGCTCAAGGAAAAACTGTTTTTT.

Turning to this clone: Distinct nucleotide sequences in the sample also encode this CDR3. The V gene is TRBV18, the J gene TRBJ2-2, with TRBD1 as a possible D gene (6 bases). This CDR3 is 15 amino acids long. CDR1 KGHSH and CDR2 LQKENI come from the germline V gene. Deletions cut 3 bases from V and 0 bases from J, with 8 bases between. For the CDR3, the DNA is TGTGCCAGCTCACCCTCAGGGGCGAACACCGGGGAGCTGTTTTTT. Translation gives CASSPSGANTGELFF.

The CDR3 loop is CASNSKVGLNEKLFF. CDR3 nucleotides: TGTGCCTCCAACTCCAAAGTGGGGCTTAATGAAAAACTGTTTTTT. The chain links TRBV30 to TRBJ1-4; possible D gene TRBD1, 5 bases. Germline-derived CDR1 and CDR2 are GTSNPN and SVGIG (reference sequence). V lost 7 bases and J lost 4, with 19 bases in between. The CDR3 totals 15 residues.

The chain's CDR3 is CAISEPLTQTLDTEAFF. In nucleotides, the CDR3 is TGTGCCATCAGTGAGCCGCTGACACAGACGTTGGACACTGAAGCTTTCTTT. The chain employs TRBV10-3 and TRBJ1-1, with D unclear. The V end was cut by 2 bases, the J end by 3 bases, with 19 bases between. The germline V gene encodes CDR1 ENHRY and CDR2 SYGVKD. The CDR3 contains 17 residues.

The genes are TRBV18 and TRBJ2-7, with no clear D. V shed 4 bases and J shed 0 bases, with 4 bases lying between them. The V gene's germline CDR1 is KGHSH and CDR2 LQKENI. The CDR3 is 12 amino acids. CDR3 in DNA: TGTGCCAGCTCACTTCGCTCCTACGAGCAGTACTTC. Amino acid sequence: CASSLRSYEQYF.